These 15 T cell receptor beta chains came from one sample sequenced in a study of OX40 agonist ivuxolimab in advanced cancers. The repertoire was sequenced with immunoSEQ multiplex PCR; TCRdb's copy has only in-frame clones and lacks some. The sample includes about 80,000 clones, roughly 86% seen only once; the top ten take roughly 25%. The sample here was CD4+ or CD8+ T cells sorted from blood, taken in a trial of the OX40 agonist ivuxolimab. The receptors were gathered from an adult with an advanced solid tumor such as melanoma, head and neck, liver or kidney cancer.

The rearrangement joins TRBV5-4 to TRBJ2-5; tentatively, D is TRBD1 or TRBD2 (6 bases each). V lost 3 bases and J lost 5, with 14 bases in between. The CDR3 spans 14 residues. The germline V gene has CDR1 SGHNT and CDR2 YYREEE (reference sequence). The CDR3 DNA reads as TGTGCCAGCAGCTCCCCGGGGGCGGGGGAGACCCAGTACTTC. Translation: CASSSPGAGETQYF. Variable domain in full (rest from reference TRBV5-4 and TRBJ2-5): ETGVTQSPTHLIKTRGQQVTLRCSSQSGHNTVSWYQQALGQGPQFIFQYYREEENGRGNFPPRFSGLQFPNYSSELNVNALELDDSALYLCASSSPGAGETQYFGPGTRLLVL.

The count of this clone is one. The J gene is TRBJ1-2, the V gene TRBV5-4; D is uncertain. CDR3 length: 13 residues. Trimming took off 0 bases at V and 5 bases at J, with 8 bases between the two ends. Germline loops: CDR1 SGHNT, CDR2 YYREEE (reference sequence). The CDR3 region has the DNA TGTGCCAGCAGCTTGGATTCTGAATATGGCTACACCTTC. Translated: CASSLDSEYGYTF.

The chain carries TRBV29-1 and TRBJ2-1; D perhaps matches TRBD2 (5 bases). CDR3 length equals 11 residues. With 2 bases removed from V and 14 bases from J, the gap between germline ends came to 13 bases. From germline, CDR1 is SQVTM and CDR2 ANQGSEA. DNA of the CDR3: TGCAGCGTTGAAACGGGGAATGGGGAGTTCTTC. Translated: CSVETGNGEFF.

This chain connects TRBV2 to TRBJ1-6; 10 nucleotides align to TRBD1. Looked up from germline, CDR1 is SNHLY and CDR2 is FYNNEI. The J segment lost 7 bases and the V segment lost 6 bases, leaving 9 bases of the junction unmatched. This CDR3 contains 16 residues. DNA of the CDR3: TGTGCCAGCAGACTGACAGGGGGCGTTTGGAATTCACCCCTCCACTTT. As protein: CASRLTGGVWNSPLHF.

The chain recombines TRBV18 with TRBJ1-3; 12 positions match TRBD1. The end of the DNA is better explained by TRBJ2-2, so the J call may be wrong. The CDR3 length is 17 residues. The germline V gene encodes CDR1 KGHSH and CDR2 LQKENI. Written as DNA, the CDR3 is TGTGCCAGCTCACCAGGGACAGGGGGCTCCATAACCGGGGAGCTGTTTTTT. Its protein product is CASSPGTGGSITGELFF.

This rearrangement joins TRBV5-1 to TRBJ2-7; 8 nucleotides align to TRBD2. The trim removed 4 bases at V and 0 bases at J, leaving 6 bases unmatched. The CDR3 is 15 residues long. CDR1 and CDR2 from the germline V gene are SGHRS and YFSETQ. CDR3 amino acids: CASSPRAGASYEQYF. CDR3 nucleotides: TGCGCCAGCAGCCCCAGAGCGGGAGCCTCCTACGAGCAGTACTTC. Looking up the rest from reference TRBV5-1 and TRBJ2-7 gives the full variable domain: KAGVTQTPRYLIKTRGQQVTLSCSPISGHRSVSWYQQTPGQGLQFLFEYFSETQRNKGNFPGRFSGRQFSNSRSEMNVSTLELGDSALYLCASSPRAGASYEQYFGPGTRLTVT.

CDR3 region: CAWRQGLSSYNSPLHF. In nucleotides, the CDR3 is TGTGCCTGGAGGCAGGGGCTGAGCTCCTATAATTCACCCCTCCACTTT. This chain connects TRBV30 to TRBJ1-6; tentatively, D is TRBD1 (6 bases). With 3 bases removed from V and 0 bases from J, the gap between germline ends came to 12 bases. The germline gives CDR1 GTSNPN, CDR2 SVGIG (reference sequence). The CDR3 is 16 residues long. Variable domain in full (rest from reference TRBV30 and TRBJ1-6): SQTIHQWPATLVQPVGSPLSLECTVEGTSNPNLYWYRQAAGRGLQLLFYSVGIGQISSEVPQNLSASRPQDRQFILSSKKLLLSDSGFYLCAWRQGLSSYNSPLHFGNGTRLTVT.

The chain couples TRBV7-2 to TRBJ2-3; 7 nucleotides agree with TRBD2. The CDR3 has 13 residues. The junction had 5 bases not matched to a gene; V was cut back by 7 bases and J by 4 bases. Per the germline V gene, CDR1 is SGHTA and CDR2 is FQGNSA. CDR3 nucleotides: TGTGCCAGCAAGCGGGGTGGTTCAGATACGCAGTATTTT. This codes for CASKRGGSDTQYF.

For the CDR3, the DNA is TGTGCCAGCAGTTTGAGGGAAAGGGACTTAAATCAGCCCCAGCATTTT. This codes for CASSLRERDLNQPQHF. This chain joins TRBV28 and TRBJ1-5; D might be TRBD1 (5 bases). Germline V CDR1 and CDR2: MDHEN, SYDVKM. The V end lost 3 bases, the J end lost 4 bases, and 16 bases lay between the germline ends. This CDR3 has 16 amino acids. Together with reference TRBV28 and TRBJ1-5, the CDR3 gives the full variable domain: DVKVTQSSRYLVKRTGEKVFLECVQDMDHENMFWYRQDPGLGLRLIYFSYDVKMKEKGDIPEGYSVSREKKERFSLILESASTNQTSMYLCASSLRERDLNQPQHFGDGTRLSIL.

As to this clone: Other DNA sequences in this specimen translate into the identical CDR3. The gene calls are TRBV20-1 and TRBJ2-5; D unclear. This CDR3 is 11 amino acids long. Trimming pared 4 bases from V and 4 bases from J, leaving 7 bases between. From germline, CDR1 is DFQATT and CDR2 SNEGSKA (reference sequence). CDR3 bases: TGCAGTGCTATTCCGGGAGAGACCCAGTACTTC. Translated, it gives CSAIPGETQYF.

V and J are TRBV5-1 and TRBJ2-3; D is perhaps TRBD1 (5 bases). V lost 4 bases, J lost 2 bases, and 11 bases lay in between. This CDR3 region has 14 residues. Germline-derived CDR1 and CDR2 are SGHRS and YFSETQ. CDR3 amino acids: CASSLRQFTDTQYF. CDR3 nucleotides: TGCGCCAGCAGCCTACGACAGTTCACAGATACGCAGTATTTT.

The chain is built from TRBV11-3 and TRBJ2-7; TRBD1 matches 9 bases. CDR3 length: 12 amino acids. V gave up 5 bases and J gave up 8 bases; unmatched junction bases: 4. Germline CDR1 is SGHNT and CDR2 is YENEEA. The CDR3 DNA follows: TGTGCCAGCAGCCGAGGGACAGGGAAGCAGTACTTC. Protein: CASSRGTGKQYF.

This clone was observed a single time. V usage is TRBV11-2 and J usage is TRBJ2-1; no reliable D call. CDR1 is SGHAT and CDR2 is FQNNGV in the germline V gene. Trimming cost V 5 bases and J 3 bases, with 20 bases left between them. The CDR3 length is 17 residues. The CDR3 here is CASSISPDRHDYNEQFF. The CDR3 DNA reads TGTGCCAGCAGCATAAGCCCGGACCGCCATGACTACAATGAGCAGTTCTTC.

The V gene is TRBV7-9, the J gene TRBJ2-7; 8 bases line up with TRBD2. The J segment lost 0 bases and the V segment lost 0 bases, leaving 4 bases of the junction unmatched. Germline V CDR1 and CDR2: SEHNR, FQNEAQ (reference sequence). The CDR3 consists of 16 residues. CDR3 residues: CASSLAGGTSSYEQYF. Written as DNA, the CDR3 is TGTGCCAGCAGCTTAGCGGGAGGGACTAGCTCCTACGAGCAGTACTTC.

V is TRBV5-6 and J is TRBJ1-2, with a possible D match to TRBD1 (5 bases). CDR3 length: 11 residues. V was cut by 0 bases and J by 8 bases, with 5 bases left in between. Per the germline V gene, CDR1 is SGHDT and CDR2 is YYEEEE. This CDR3 is CASSLEGGYTF. CDR3 DNA sequence: TGTGCCAGCAGCTTGGAGGGGGGCTACACCTTC.